Below are 23 T cell receptor beta chains sequenced from a single sample in a study of blood T cell repertoires in COVID-19. Data came from immunoSEQ multiplex PCR; TCRdb stores just in-frame clones and leaves some out. Among roughly 670,000 clones listed, around 89% were seen once. Sequencing was done on a sample of peripheral blood. Receptors originate from a woman under 30 with acute or convalescent COVID-19.

This sequence joins TRBV19 and TRBJ1-2; D might be TRBD1 (5 bases). Germline V lookup: CDR1 LNHDA, CDR2 SQIVND (reference sequence). Trimming removed 3 bases from V and 0 bases from J, with 14 bases in between. The CDR3 length is 16 residues. The CDR3 reads CASSMLFGGTNYGYTF. In DNA form, the CDR3 reads TGTGCCAGTAGTATGTTATTCGGGGGGACTAACTATGGCTACACCTTC.

For the CDR3, the DNA is TGTGCCAGCACGCTAGGTGAAAAACTGTTTTTT. Protein sequence: CASTLGEKLFF. The J gene is TRBJ1-4, the V gene TRBV6-5, with D unclear. Germline V lookup: CDR1 MNHEY, CDR2 SVGAGI. Trimming pared 7 bases from V and 7 bases from J, leaving 7 bases between. The CDR3 sequence is 11 residues long.

Turning to this clone: The junction and the germline gene differ at one end; a read error may be behind it. The chain recombines TRBV6-5 with TRBJ1-1; 9 bases match TRBD1. CDR3 length equals 14 residues. Germline V CDR1 and CDR2: MNHEY, SVGAGI. CDR3 sequence: CASGRTGVNTEAFF. DNA for the CDR3: TGTGCCAGCGGGAGGACAGGGGTGAATACTGAAGCTTTCTTT.

The chain has TRBV6-1 and TRBJ1-5; a possible D gene is TRBD1 (5 bases). The CDR3 contains 17 residues. V was clipped by 4 bases and J by 4 bases, with 20 bases between them. Germline V CDR1 and CDR2: MNHNS, SASEGT. CDR3 in amino acids: CASSGGLRDSPNQPQHF. CDR3 DNA: TGTGCCAGCAGTGGGGGACTCCGTGACAGCCCAAATCAGCCCCAGCATTTT.

The chain joins TRBV2 to TRBJ2-7, with D perhaps TRBD2 (7 bases). Trimming removed 10 bases at V and 6 bases at J, with 19 bases between. Germline CDR1 is SNHLY and CDR2 is FYNNEI. The CDR3 has 13 amino acids. The CDR3 reads CATNPWGGREQYF. The CDR3 coding sequence is TGTGCCACCAACCCTTGGGGGGGCCGCGAGCAGTACTTC. Filled out from reference TRBV2 and TRBJ2-7, the complete variable domain reads EPEVTQTPSHQVTQMGQEVILRCVPISNHLYFYWYRQILGQKVEFLVSFYNNEISEKSEIFDDQFSVERPDGSNFTLKIRSTKLEDSAMYFCATNPWGGREQYFGPGTRLTVT.

This chain uses TRBV19 with TRBJ1-5, with 7 bases aligning to TRBD1. Germline-derived CDR1 and CDR2 are LNHDA and SQIVND (reference sequence). This CDR3 is built from 14 residues. With V trimmed by 5 bases and J by 4 bases, 5 bases remained unmatched. CDR3 residues: CASSSGQPNQPQHF. For the CDR3, the DNA is TGTGCCAGTAGTTCGGGACAGCCTAATCAGCCCCAGCATTTT.

J is TRBJ1-6 and V is TRBV6-2 or TRBV6-3; no clear D. Trimming took 2 bases from V and 7 from J, leaving 12 bases between them. Germline values: CDR1 MNHEY, CDR2 SVGEGT. This CDR3 is 15 amino acids long. This CDR3 is CASSYLVSRNSPLHF. DNA of the CDR3: TGTGCCAGCAGTTACCTCGTGTCTCGGAATTCACCCCTCCACTTT.

The table lists this clone with a count of one. CDR3 residues: CASSGSGGRNEQYF. The DNA of the CDR3 is TGTGCCAGCAGCGGTAGCGGGGGTAGGAACGAGCAGTACTTC. The gene calls are TRBV9 and TRBJ2-7; 9 bases align to TRBD2. Germline V gene lookup returns CDR1 SGDLS and CDR2 YYNGEE. The CDR3 has 14 residues. J lost 5 bases, V lost 3 bases, and 6 bases had no gene match. Looking up the rest from reference TRBV9 and TRBJ2-7 gives the full variable domain: DSGVTQTPKHLITATGQRVTLRCSPRSGDLSVYWYQQSLDQGLQFLIQYYNGEERAKGNILERFSAQQFPDLHSELNLSSLELGDSALYFCASSGSGGRNEQYFGPGTRLTVT.

The rearrangement links TRBV6-5 to TRBJ2-1; no clear D. V shed 2 bases and J shed 7 bases, with 12 bases lying between them. Germline V gives CDR1 MNHEY, CDR2 SVGAGI. The length of the CDR3 is 14 residues. This CDR3 is CASSYGVLGNEQFF. The CDR3 DNA reads TGTGCCAGCAGTTACGGAGTGTTGGGTAATGAGCAGTTCTTC.

The rearrangement links TRBV29-1 to TRBJ1-2; 9 positions agree with TRBD1. Germline CDR1 SQVTM, CDR2 ANQGSEA. The CDR3 is 16 residues long. The V and J ends lost 2 bases and 1 base, in that order; junction bases with no gene match: 8. CDR3 nucleotide sequence: TGCAGCGTTGAACCTCGGCCGGGACAGGGTAACTATGGCTACACCTTC. Translating gives CSVEPRPGQGNYGYTF.

The genes are TRBV5-6 and TRBJ1-1; tentative D call: TRBD1 (5 bases). Germline CDR1 SGHDT, CDR2 YYEEEE. CDR3 length: 16 residues. V was cut by 7 bases and J by 4 bases, with 23 bases left in between. The chain's CDR3 is CASSPYTGGVGTEAFF. DNA for the CDR3: TGTGCCAGCTCTCCCTATACGGGGGGGGTAGGCACTGAAGCTTTCTTT.

The chain combines TRBV2 with TRBJ1-5; maybe TRBD1 (5 bases). In germline, CDR1 is SNHLY, CDR2 FYNNEI. Trimming left V 5 bases short and J 4 bases short, with 12 bases between. This CDR3 has 14 amino acids. CDR3 nucleotide sequence: TGTGCCAGCAGTACGGGGGATGGAAATCAGCCCCAGCATTTT. Translation gives CASSTGDGNQPQHF.

The chain recombines TRBV10-3 with TRBJ1-4, with TRBD1 matching 9 bases. CDR1 and CDR2 (germline): ENHRY, SYGVKD. The CDR3 is 13 amino acids. V gave up 10 bases and J gave up 8 bases; unmatched junction bases: 8. The CDR3 nucleotides read TGTGCCACCCGACAGGGGGTAGGAGAAAAACTGTTTTTT. Its translation is CATRQGVGEKLFF.

This clone appeared a few times. The rearrangement links TRBV19 to TRBJ1-5; D is perhaps TRBD1 (5 bases). With 7 bases removed from V and 5 bases from J, the gap between germline ends came to 18 bases. Germline V gene lookup returns CDR1 LNHDA and CDR2 SQIVND (reference sequence). This CDR3 has 15 amino acids. The CDR3 DNA reads TGTGCCAGTACCCTCGGCGACAGACTGGATCAGCCCCAGCATTTT. Its protein is CASTLGDRLDQPQHF.

The V and J genes are TRBV7-6 and TRBJ1-1, with TRBD1 matching 9 bases. Germline V gene sequence: CDR1 SGHVS, CDR2 FNYEAQ. The CDR3 spans 16 residues. V lost 0 bases to trimming and J lost 3 bases; unmatched junction nucleotides: 5. The CDR3: CASSLARTGEDTEAFF. The CDR3 DNA follows: TGTGCCAGCAGCTTAGCCCGGACAGGGGAGGACACTGAAGCTTTCTTT.

Comment on this clone: Its ends do not fully match the called genes, so a read error is possible. This rearrangement joins TRBV7-9 to TRBJ1-3, with TRBD1 as a possible D gene (5 bases). Germline assignment: CDR1 SEHNR and CDR2 FQNEAQ (reference sequence). This CDR3 comprises 14 residues. In DNA form, the CDR3 reads TGTGCCAGCGGCTTAGGCAGGGCTGGAAACACCATATATTTT. Encoded protein: CASGLGRAGNTIYF. Full variable domain (rest looked up from reference TRBV7-9 and TRBJ1-3): DTGVSQNPRHKITKRGQNVTFRCDPISEHNRLYWYRQTLGQGPEFLTYFQNEAQLEKSRLLSDRFSAERPKGSFSTLEIQRTEQGDSAMYLCASGLGRAGNTIYFGEGSWLTVV.

The rearrangement links TRBV24-1 to TRBJ1-2, with D possibly being TRBD1 (6 bases). The CDR3 length is 14 residues. CDR1 and CDR2 (germline): KGHDR, SFDVKD. Between the trimmed V and J ends, which lost 4 bases and 4 bases, there was a span of 12 bases. In DNA, the CDR3 is TGTGCCACCAGTGACCCCGACAGGATCTATGGCTACACCTTC. Translated: CATSDPDRIYGYTF.

The chain is built from TRBV14 and TRBJ1-2; maybe TRBD1 (5 bases). The CDR3 has 15 residues. V shed 3 bases and J shed 8 bases, with 19 bases lying between them. The germline gives CDR1 SGHDN, CDR2 FVKESK. The CDR3 DNA follows: TGTGCCAGCAGCCAGGGTGGGGCTCCCGCTTGGGGCTACACCTTC. It yields the protein CASSQGGAPAWGYTF.

The chain uses TRBV10-2 and TRBJ1-5; D perhaps matches TRBD1 (6 bases). Germline values: CDR1 WSHSY, CDR2 SAAADI. The CDR3 consists of 15 residues. Trimming took 2 bases from V and 5 from J, leaving 13 bases between them. The CDR3 reads CASSETGTRDQPQHF. In nucleotides, the CDR3 is TGCGCCAGCAGTGAGACAGGGACGAGGGATCAGCCCCAGCATTTT.

This rearrangement joins TRBV13 to TRBJ2-3; D unresolved. Trimming shortened V by 4 bases and J by 4 bases, and 12 bases separated the two germline ends. Germline lookup yields CDR1 PRHDT and CDR2 FYEKMQ (reference sequence). There are 14 residues in the CDR3. This chain's CDR3 is CASSYKPLADTQYF. The CDR3 region has the DNA TGTGCCAGCAGCTACAAACCGTTGGCAGATACGCAGTATTTT.

This chain uses TRBV29-1 with TRBJ1-4; 7 positions match TRBD1. The trim removed 0 bases at V and 8 bases at J, leaving 9 bases unmatched. CDR3 length: 15 amino acids. Germline V lookup: CDR1 SQVTM, CDR2 ANQGSEA. The CDR3 DNA sequence: TGCAGCGTTGAAGATCTTGACAGGGTAGGCGAAAAACTGTTTTTT. Its translation is CSVEDLDRVGEKLFF.

This clone came up once. The chain employs TRBV19 and TRBJ2-5, with D possibly matching TRBD1 (5 bases). The V and J ends lost 7 bases and 2 bases respectively, with 14 bases between them. Germline lookup yields CDR1 LNHDA and CDR2 SQIVND (reference sequence). This CDR3 region has 14 residues. The CDR3 DNA reads TGTGCCAGTACCAAGGGGTCTAAACAAGAGACCCAGTACTTC. Translating it yields CASTKGSKQETQYF.

About this clone itself: This sample includes further DNA sequences coding for the same CDR3. The rearrangement uses TRBV19 and TRBJ2-1, with a weak D call TRBD2 (7 bases). Germline V gene lookup returns CDR1 LNHDA and CDR2 SQIVND (reference sequence). Trimming pared 3 bases from V and 8 bases from J, leaving 17 bases between. This CDR3 comprises 15 residues. For the CDR3, the DNA is TGTGCCAGTAGTATTGGGAGGGGGGGATCGGATGAGCAGTTCTTC. It yields the protein CASSIGRGGSDEQFF. Based on the CDR3 plus reference TRBV19 and TRBJ2-1, the full variable domain is DGGITQSPKYLFRKEGQNVTLSCEQNLNHDAMYWYRQDPGQGLRLIYYSQIVNDFQKGDIAEGYSVSREKKESFPLTVTSAQKNPTAFYLCASSIGRGGSDEQFFGPGTRLTVL.